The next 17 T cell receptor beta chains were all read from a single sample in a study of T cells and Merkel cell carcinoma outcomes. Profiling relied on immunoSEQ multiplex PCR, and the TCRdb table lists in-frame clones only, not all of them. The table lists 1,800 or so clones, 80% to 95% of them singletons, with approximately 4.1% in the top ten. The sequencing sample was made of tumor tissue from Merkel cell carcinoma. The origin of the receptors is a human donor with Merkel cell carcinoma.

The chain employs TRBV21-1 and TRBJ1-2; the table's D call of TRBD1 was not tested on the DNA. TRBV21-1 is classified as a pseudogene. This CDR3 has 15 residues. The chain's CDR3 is CASSSGTGEGYGYTF. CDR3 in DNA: TGTGCCAGCAGCTCCGGGACAGGGGAAGGCTATGGCTACACCTTC.

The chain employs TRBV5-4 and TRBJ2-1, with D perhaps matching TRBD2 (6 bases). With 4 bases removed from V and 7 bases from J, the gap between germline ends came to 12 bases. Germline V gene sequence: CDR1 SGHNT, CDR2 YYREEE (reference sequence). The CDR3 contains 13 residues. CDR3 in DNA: TGTGCCAGCAGCCGGGACTCTCGAAATGAGCAGTTCTTC. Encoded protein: CASSRDSRNEQFF.

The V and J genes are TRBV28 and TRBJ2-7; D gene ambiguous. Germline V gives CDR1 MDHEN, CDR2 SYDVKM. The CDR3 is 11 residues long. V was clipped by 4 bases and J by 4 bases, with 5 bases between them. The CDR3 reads CASSYQYEQYF. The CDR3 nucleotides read TGTGCCAGCAGTTATCAGTACGAGCAGTACTTC.

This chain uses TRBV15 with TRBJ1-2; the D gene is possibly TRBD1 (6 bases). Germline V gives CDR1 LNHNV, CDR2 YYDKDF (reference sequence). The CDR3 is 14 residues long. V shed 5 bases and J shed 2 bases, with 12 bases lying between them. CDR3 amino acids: CATSAPGANYGYTF. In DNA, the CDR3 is TGTGCCACCAGCGCCCCAGGGGCCAACTATGGCTACACCTTC. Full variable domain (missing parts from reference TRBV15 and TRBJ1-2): DAMVIQNPRYQVTQFGKPVTLSCSQTLNHNVMYWYQQKSSQAPKLLFHYYDKDFNNEADTPDNFQSRRPNTSFCFLDIRSPGLGDTAMYLCATSAPGANYGYTFGSGTRLTVV.

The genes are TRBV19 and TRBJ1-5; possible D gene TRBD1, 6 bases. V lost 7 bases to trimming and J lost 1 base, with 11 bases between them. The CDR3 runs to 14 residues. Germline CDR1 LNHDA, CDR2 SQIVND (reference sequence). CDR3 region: CASTHDRSNQPQHF. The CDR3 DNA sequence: TGTGCCAGTACTCACGACAGGAGCAATCAGCCCCAGCATTTT.

This CDR3 is CASRDIEKLFF. The CDR3 DNA follows: TGTGCCAGCAGAGACATAGAAAAACTGTTTTTT. This sequence joins TRBV2 and TRBJ1-4; D is uncertain. Deletions cut 6 bases from V and 8 bases from J, with 7 bases between. CDR3 length: 11 amino acids. Germline CDR1 SNHLY, CDR2 FYNNEI.

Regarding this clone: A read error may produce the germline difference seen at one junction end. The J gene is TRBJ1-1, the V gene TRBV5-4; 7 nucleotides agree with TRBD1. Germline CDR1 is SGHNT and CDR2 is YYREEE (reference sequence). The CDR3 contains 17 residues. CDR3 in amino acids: CANSLSPRGQINTEAFF. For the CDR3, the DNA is TGTGCCAACAGCTTATCCCCTCGGGGACAGATTAACACTGAAGCTTTCTTT.

The CDR3 nucleotides are TGTGCCATCAGTGAAGGGAGCTTTTCTTTCTTT. Its translation is CAISEGSFSFF. The gene calls are TRBV10-3 and TRBJ1-1; D unclear. The CDR3 is made up of 11 amino acids. The germline V gene has CDR1 ENHRY and CDR2 SYGVKD. Trimming removed 3 bases at V and 12 bases at J, with 11 bases between.

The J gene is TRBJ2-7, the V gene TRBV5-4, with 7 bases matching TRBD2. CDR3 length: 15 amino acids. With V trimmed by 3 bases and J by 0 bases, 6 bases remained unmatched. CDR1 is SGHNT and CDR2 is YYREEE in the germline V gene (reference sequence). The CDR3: CASSSPRGDSYEQYF. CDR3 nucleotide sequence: TGTGCCAGCAGCTCCCCCCGGGGGGACTCCTACGAGCAGTACTTC.

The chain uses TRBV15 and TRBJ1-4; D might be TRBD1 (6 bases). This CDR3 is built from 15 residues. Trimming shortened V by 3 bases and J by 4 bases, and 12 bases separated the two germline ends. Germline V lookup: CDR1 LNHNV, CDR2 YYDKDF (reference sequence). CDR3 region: CATSSGDTDNEKLFF. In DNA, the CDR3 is TGTGCCACCAGCAGCGGGGACACCGATAATGAAAAACTGTTTTTT. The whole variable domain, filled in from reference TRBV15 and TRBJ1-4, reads DAMVIQNPRYQVTQFGKPVTLSCSQTLNHNVMYWYQQKSSQAPKLLFHYYDKDFNNEADTPDNFQSRRPNTSFCFLDIRSPGLGDTAMYLCATSSGDTDNEKLFFGSGTQLSVL.

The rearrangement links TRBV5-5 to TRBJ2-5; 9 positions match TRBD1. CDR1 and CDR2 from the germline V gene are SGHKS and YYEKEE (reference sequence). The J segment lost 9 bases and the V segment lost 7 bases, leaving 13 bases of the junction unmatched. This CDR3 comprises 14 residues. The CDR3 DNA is TGTGCCAGCGTCCCGGACAGGGGAAAGAGGTCCCAGTACTTC. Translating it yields CASVPDRGKRSQYF. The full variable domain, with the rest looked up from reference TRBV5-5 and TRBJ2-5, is DAGVTQSPTHLIKTRGQQVTLRCSPISGHKSVSWYQQVLGQGPQFIFQYYEKEERGRGNFPDRFSARQFPNYSSELNVNALLLGDSALYLCASVPDRGKRSQYFGPGTRLLVL.

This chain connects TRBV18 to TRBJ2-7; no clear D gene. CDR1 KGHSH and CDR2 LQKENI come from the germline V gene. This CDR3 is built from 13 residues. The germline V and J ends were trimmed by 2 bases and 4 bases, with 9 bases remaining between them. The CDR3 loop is CASSPGPAYEQYF. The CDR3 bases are TGTGCCAGCTCACCAGGCCCAGCTTACGAGCAGTACTTC. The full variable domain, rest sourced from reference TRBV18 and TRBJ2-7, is NAGVMQNPRHLVRRRGQEARLRCSPMKGHSHVYWYRQLPEEGLKFMVYLQKENIIDESGMPKERFSAEFPKEGPSILRIQQVVRGDSAAYFCASSPGPAYEQYFGPGTRLTVT.

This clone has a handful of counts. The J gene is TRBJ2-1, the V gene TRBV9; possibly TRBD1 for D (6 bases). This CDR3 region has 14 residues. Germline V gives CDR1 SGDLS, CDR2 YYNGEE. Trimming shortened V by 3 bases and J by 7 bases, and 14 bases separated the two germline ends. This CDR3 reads CASSAYREMNEQFF. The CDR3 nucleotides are TGTGCCAGCAGCGCCTACAGGGAGATGAATGAGCAGTTCTTC. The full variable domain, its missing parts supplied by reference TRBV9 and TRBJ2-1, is DSGVTQTPKHLITATGQRVTLRCSPRSGDLSVYWYQQSLDQGLQFLIQYYNGEERAKGNILERFSAQQFPDLHSELNLSSLELGDSALYFCASSAYREMNEQFFGPGTRLTVL.

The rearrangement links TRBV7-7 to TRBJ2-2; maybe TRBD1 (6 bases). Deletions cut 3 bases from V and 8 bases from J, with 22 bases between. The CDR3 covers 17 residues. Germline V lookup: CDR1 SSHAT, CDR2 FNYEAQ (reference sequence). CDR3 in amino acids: CASSFLSGAVGTGELFF. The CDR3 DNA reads TGTGCCAGCAGCTTTTTGTCAGGGGCGGTTGGCACTGGGGAGCTGTTTTTT.

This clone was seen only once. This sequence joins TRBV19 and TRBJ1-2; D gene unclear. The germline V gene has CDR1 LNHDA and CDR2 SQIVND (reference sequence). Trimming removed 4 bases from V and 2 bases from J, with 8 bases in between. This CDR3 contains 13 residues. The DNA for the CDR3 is TGTGCCAGTAGTACCCCGGACAACTATGGCTACACCTTC. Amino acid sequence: CASSTPDNYGYTF. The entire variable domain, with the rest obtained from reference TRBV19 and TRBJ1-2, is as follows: DGGITQSPKYLFRKEGQNVTLSCEQNLNHDAMYWYRQDPGQGLRLIYYSQIVNDFQKGDIAEGYSVSREKKESFPLTVTSAQKNPTAFYLCASSTPDNYGYTFGSGTRLTVV.

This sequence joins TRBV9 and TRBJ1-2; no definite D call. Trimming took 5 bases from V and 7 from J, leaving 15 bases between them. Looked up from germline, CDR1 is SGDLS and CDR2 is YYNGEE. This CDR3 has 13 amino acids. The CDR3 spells CASSAEREGGYTF. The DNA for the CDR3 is TGTGCCAGCAGTGCCGAGCGGGAAGGTGGCTACACCTTC.

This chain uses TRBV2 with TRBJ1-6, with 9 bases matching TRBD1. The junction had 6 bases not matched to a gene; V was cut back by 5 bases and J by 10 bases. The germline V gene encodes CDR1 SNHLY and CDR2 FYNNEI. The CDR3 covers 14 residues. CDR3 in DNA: TGTGCCAGCAGTATGGGACAGGGTCGATCACCCCTCCACTTT. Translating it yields CASSMGQGRSPLHF. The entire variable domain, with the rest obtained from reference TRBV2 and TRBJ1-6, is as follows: EPEVTQTPSHQVTQMGQEVILRCVPISNHLYFYWYRQILGQKVEFLVSFYNNEISEKSEIFDDQFSVERPDGSNFTLKIRSTKLEDSAMYFCASSMGQGRSPLHFGNGTRLTVT.